Described below is a single T cell receptor beta chain sequence and its context. What it recognizes is unknown. This record comes from a study of CD8 T cells in ankylosing spondylitis. Trimming stripped 1 base from V and 0 bases from J, with 10 bases between. Germline V CDR1 and CDR2: SGHAT, FQNNGV. The CDR3 length is 16 residues. Study-wide findings and caveats: Clones that were linked to disease were CD8+ and were relatively rare in peripheral blood. Clones tied to disease were said to be significantly enriched in matched ankylosing spondylitis synovial fluid. Past research had described some motif variants in reactive arthritis synovial fluid and blood.

Each TCR beta library was made by quantitative 5'-RACE that incorporated molecular barcodes. TCRdb ran MiXCR on the 5' RACE reads and lists one entry per CDR3 protein. The sample has about 160,000 distinct CDR3 sequences; 9.8% are singletons. The rearrangement joins TRBV11-2 to TRBJ2-1, with a tentative D call TRBD2 (5 bases). Sample: blood, either unsorted or a sorted T cell fraction (not recorded which). The source of this sequence is a female donor with ankylosing spondylitis or in good health (not recorded which). CDR3 loop: CASSLGGSSSYNEQFF. In nucleotides, the CDR3 is TGTGCCAGCAGCTTAGGCGGGTCTAGCTCCTACAATGAGCAGTTCTTC.